Below are 20 T cell receptor beta chains sequenced from a single sample in a study of shared clonotypes between healthy human individuals. Naive CD8 cells, CD45RO-negative and positively selected for CCR7, excluded terminally differentiated effector memory CD45RA+ cells. TCRdb's table, derived via immunoSEQ multiplex PCR, lists solely in-frame clones and lacks some. Of roughly 2.1 million clones listed, just over 90% are singletons. The sample comprised naive CD8+ T cells from PBMCs. These TCRs come from a man aged 18 to 35 in good health. Some clones in this sample may be carry-over from other donors' samples.

This chain uses TRBV6-1 with TRBJ1-1; no clear D gene. Trimming pared 4 bases from V and 0 bases from J, leaving 12 bases between. CDR1 and CDR2 (germline): MNHNS, SASEGT. CDR3 length: 15 amino acids. The CDR3 sequence is CASSVWVIMNTEAFF. Here the CDR3 DNA reads TGTGCCAGCAGTGTGTGGGTTATCATGAACACTGAAGCTTTCTTT.

This clone came up once. The chain uses TRBV28 and TRBJ2-7, with 9 nucleotides matching TRBD1. With 3 bases clipped from V and 0 bases from J, the junction kept 12 bases outside the gene matches. Per germline, CDR1 MDHEN and CDR2 SYDVKM. The CDR3 has 18 amino acids. DNA of the CDR3: TGTGCCAGCAGTTTCCGGACAGGGGCACCCGGGAGCTCCTACGAGCAGTACTTC. This sequence encodes CASSFRTGAPGSSYEQYF. Complete variable domain (other parts from reference TRBV28 and TRBJ2-7): DVKVTQSSRYLVKRTGEKVFLECVQDMDHENMFWYRQDPGLGLRLIYFSYDVKMKEKGDIPEGYSVSREKKERFSLILESASTNQTSMYLCASSFRTGAPGSSYEQYFGPGTRLTVT.

The chain joins TRBV5-5 to TRBJ1-5; D is unresolved. This CDR3 comprises 15 residues. CDR1 is SGHKS and CDR2 is YYEKEE in the germline V gene (reference sequence). V was trimmed by 1 base and J by 2 bases, leaving 10 bases between them. The CDR3 DNA reads as TGTGCCAGCAGCTTGCGACCCTTCGGCAATCAGCCCCAGCATTTT. Protein: CASSLRPFGNQPQHF.

The rearrangement links TRBV5-6 to TRBJ1-1; tentatively, D is TRBD1 (6 bases). V lost 0 bases, J lost 4 bases, and 13 bases lay in between. The germline V gene encodes CDR1 SGHDT and CDR2 YYEEEE. The CDR3 has 15 amino acids. The CDR3 region has the DNA TGTGCCAGCAGCTTGGATGGGGGGCGGGCCACTGAAGCTTTCTTT. It is translated as CASSLDGGRATEAFF.

This chain joins TRBV28 and TRBJ2-2; 13 nucleotides match TRBD2. The CDR3 runs to 16 residues. The V and J ends lost 7 bases and 7 bases, in that order; junction bases with no gene match: 9. The germline V gene encodes CDR1 MDHEN and CDR2 SYDVKM. In DNA, the CDR3 is TGTGCCAGCAAGGGACTAGCGGGAATGATTGGCGGGGAGCTGTTTTTT. It codes for CASKGLAGMIGGELFF.

The chain is built from TRBV5-6 and TRBJ2-7; 7 bases agree with TRBD1. V lost 4 bases, J lost 0 bases, and 10 bases stayed unmatched. The CDR3 contains 16 residues. Germline CDR1 SGHDT, CDR2 YYEEEE. The CDR3 region is CASSLDRTGNSYEQYF. CDR3 coding DNA: TGTGCCAGCAGCCTAGACCGGACAGGCAACTCCTACGAGCAGTACTTC.

This clone was seen only once. This sequence joins TRBV6-6 and TRBJ2-7; perhaps TRBD2 as D (5 bases). Germline CDR1 is MNHNY and CDR2 is SVGAGI (reference sequence). The CDR3 runs to 14 residues. Trimming took off 8 bases at V and 3 bases at J, with 17 bases between the two ends. CDR3 sequence: CASGASRVFYEQYF. DNA for the CDR3: TGTGCCAGCGGCGCGTCGAGGGTCTTCTACGAGCAGTACTTC.

The chain links TRBV28 to TRBJ2-5; D perhaps matches TRBD2 (6 bases). With 6 bases removed from V and 4 bases from J, the gap between germline ends came to 18 bases. This CDR3 has 15 amino acids. The germline gives CDR1 MDHEN, CDR2 SYDVKM. CDR3 bases: TGTGCCAGCAGGTCGCTAAGGGACTCCCCAGAGACCCAGTACTTC. The encoded protein is CASRSLRDSPETQYF.

The chain's CDR3 is CASSPHSTYEQYF. In DNA, the CDR3 is TGTGCCAGCAGCCCCCACAGCACCTACGAGCAGTACTTC. The chain links TRBV7-9 to TRBJ2-7, with unresolved D. CDR1 is SEHNR and CDR2 is FQNEAQ in the germline V gene (reference sequence). V was clipped by 5 bases and J by 2 bases, with 10 bases between them. CDR3 size: 13 residues.

This clone was detected once. This rearrangement joins TRBV11-2 to TRBJ2-6; D remains ambiguous. V was trimmed by 2 bases and J by 4 bases, leaving 12 bases between them. The CDR3 spans 16 residues. Germline loops: CDR1 SGHAT, CDR2 FQNNGV. The CDR3, as DNA: TGTGCCAGCAGCTTATGGTTTGGCCCCGGGGCCAACGTCCTGACTTTC. This codes for CASSLWFGPGANVLTF.

The genes are TRBV9 and TRBJ2-3; the D gene could be TRBD1 or TRBD2 (7 bases each). Germline V gene sequence: CDR1 SGDLS, CDR2 YYNGEE. The CDR3 sequence is 16 residues long. Trimming cost V 2 bases and J 0 bases, with 13 bases left between them. The CDR3: CASSVQGGTSTDTQYF. The DNA for the CDR3 is TGTGCCAGCAGCGTTCAGGGGGGGACTAGCACAGATACGCAGTATTTT.

V gene TRBV28 combines with J gene TRBJ2-7, with D tentatively TRBD1 (5 bases). Germline CDR1 MDHEN, CDR2 SYDVKM. The ends were cut back, 6 bases at V and 4 bases at J, with 19 bases in the middle. The CDR3 extends over 15 amino acids. In DNA, the CDR3 is TGTGCCAGCAGGCTGCAGGACATCTTGGCTTACGAGCAGTACTTC. Encoded protein: CASRLQDILAYEQYF.

This clone has a single count. This chain joins TRBV28 and TRBJ1-2; no clear D gene. The CDR3 length is 13 residues. Germline V gene lookup returns CDR1 MDHEN and CDR2 SYDVKM. Trimming took 3 bases from V and 5 from J, leaving 10 bases between them. This CDR3 reads CASSFNNQYGYTF. Written as DNA, the CDR3 is TGTGCCAGCAGTTTCAACAACCAATATGGCTACACCTTC.

This rearrangement joins TRBV7-6 to TRBJ2-7; D is ambiguous. The CDR3 spans 15 residues. Germline V gives CDR1 SGHVS, CDR2 FNYEAQ. The V end lost 2 bases, the J end lost 0 bases, and 11 bases lay between the germline ends. Here the CDR3 reads CASSLRPQRSYEQYF. The DNA of the CDR3 is TGTGCCAGCAGCTTACGACCCCAACGCTCCTACGAGCAGTACTTC.

The chain recombines TRBV29-1 with TRBJ2-7; D tentatively fits TRBD1 or TRBD2 (6 bases each). Trimming cost V 7 bases and J 7 bases, with 14 bases left between them. The CDR3 sequence is 11 residues long. Germline CDR1 is SQVTM and CDR2 is ANQGSEA. The CDR3 sequence is CSGHEGGEQYF. CDR3 bases: TGCAGCGGGCACGAAGGGGGGGAGCAGTACTTC.

The chain combines TRBV13 with TRBJ2-5; the D gene is possibly TRBD1 (5 bases). Per the germline V gene, CDR1 is PRHDT and CDR2 is FYEKMQ (reference sequence). The V and J ends lost 2 bases and 4 bases respectively, with 14 bases between them. The CDR3 contains 15 residues. CDR3 amino acids: CASSLQGVLAETQYF. The CDR3, as DNA: TGTGCCAGCAGCTTACAGGGTGTCCTTGCAGAGACCCAGTACTTC.

Concerning this clone: Other DNA sequences in the sample encode the same CDR3. The chain combines TRBV27 with TRBJ2-1; perhaps TRBD1 as D (5 bases). Trimming removed 0 bases from V and 3 bases from J, with 6 bases in between. The CDR3 totals 14 residues. The V gene's germline CDR1 is MNHEY and CDR2 SMNVEV (reference sequence). The CDR3 loop reads CASSLSGVYNEQFF. For the CDR3, the DNA is TGTGCCAGCAGTTTATCAGGGGTCTACAATGAGCAGTTCTTC.

The chain combines TRBV27 with TRBJ1-1; D gene unclear. Deletions cut 5 bases from V and 1 base from J, with 11 bases between. The CDR3 runs 14 residues. Germline CDR1 is MNHEY and CDR2 is SMNVEV (reference sequence). The CDR3 region is CASSPRLPNTEAFF. Written as DNA, the CDR3 is TGTGCCAGCAGTCCAAGACTACCGAACACTGAAGCTTTCTTT.

The chain joins TRBV7-9 to TRBJ2-1; no clear D gene. Per germline, CDR1 SEHNR and CDR2 FQNEAQ (reference sequence). This CDR3 spans 16 amino acids. Trimming left V 4 bases short and J 6 bases short, with 19 bases between. The CDR3 DNA is TGTGCCAGCAGCTATTTCGACAAAGTCTCCATCAATGAGCAGTTCTTC. This sequence encodes CASSYFDKVSINEQFF.

V gene TRBV9 combines with J gene TRBJ1-1; a possible D gene is TRBD1 (5 bases). The germline V and J ends were trimmed by 2 bases and 8 bases, with 16 bases remaining between them. This CDR3 has 14 amino acids. The germline V gene has CDR1 SGDLS and CDR2 YYNGEE. DNA for the CDR3: TGTGCCAGCAGCGTCCGGGGGTACCCCGGAGAAGCTTTCTTT. Its translation: CASSVRGYPGEAFF.